Each of the 21 T cell receptor beta chains below was sequenced from the same sample in a study of response to subunit inactivated influenza vaccine. TCRdb re-derived calls from the RT-PCR reads in MiXCR, one entry per CDR3 protein. The sample holds roughly 700,000 distinct CDR3 sequences, roughly 13% seen once. This specimen was PBMCs from blood, taken around two weeks before vaccination. These receptors all stem from a man aged 45-60 years who received an inactivated influenza vaccine.

The CDR3 region has the DNA TGTGCCAGCAGTGGTATGCTTCAAGAGACCCAGTACTTC. Translation gives CASSGMLQETQYF. The V call is TRBV2, the J call TRBJ2-5; D gene uncertain. There are 13 residues in the CDR3. V was clipped by 4 bases and J by 2 bases, with 8 bases between them. CDR1 is SNHLY, CDR2 FYNNEI, per germline.

CDR3 loop: CASTEGGEETQYF. CDR3 DNA: TGCGCCAGCACGGAGGGGGGTGAAGAGACCCAGTACTTC. The chain combines TRBV5-1 with TRBJ2-5; D might be TRBD1 or TRBD2, each matching 6 bases. The V end lost 6 bases, the J end lost 3 bases, and 12 bases lay between the germline ends. CDR1 and CDR2 from the germline V gene are SGHRS and YFSETQ. The CDR3 has 13 amino acids. The full variable domain, in which reference TRBV5-1 and TRBJ2-5 provide the parts outside the CDR3, is KAGVTQTPRYLIKTRGQQVTLSCSPISGHRSVSWYQQTPGQGLQFLFEYFSETQRNKGNFPGRFSGRQFSNSRSEMNVSTLELGDSALYLCASTEGGEETQYFGPGTRLLVL.

This clonotype was observed many times. The chain is built from TRBV12-3 or TRBV12-4 and TRBJ1-4; 9 bases match TRBD1. The CDR3 runs 15 residues. Trimming took 5 bases from V and 7 from J; bases not matched to a gene: 8. Here the CDR3 reads CASSRTGTGFEKLFF. The DNA of the CDR3 is TGTGCCAGCAGTAGAACCGGGACAGGGTTTGAAAAACTGTTTTTT.

This clonotype was seen more than once but under ten times. The chain is built from TRBV30 and TRBJ2-1; D is unresolved. The CDR3 is 14 amino acids. V gave up 0 bases and J gave up 9 bases, with 15 bases separating them. CDR1 and CDR2 from the germline V gene are GTSNPN and SVGIG (reference sequence). This chain's CDR3 is CAWSVLSRIGEQFF. CDR3 sequence (DNA): TGTGCCTGGAGTGTACTTAGCAGGATTGGTGAGCAGTTCTTC.

This clonotype has only a few counts. Here the CDR3 DNA reads TGTGCCAGCAGTTACCTGGGACAGGGCGGTGGCTACACCTTC. Translation: CASSYLGQGGGYTF. The rearrangement links TRBV6-5 to TRBJ1-2, with 9 bases matching TRBD1. The CDR3 loop spans 14 amino acids. V shed 2 bases and J 7 bases; nucleotides not matched to a gene: 5. Germline loops: CDR1 MNHEY, CDR2 SVGAGI.

This clonotype has only a few counts. This rearrangement joins TRBV27 to TRBJ2-1; 8 nucleotides match TRBD1. The trim removed 2 bases at V and 2 bases at J, leaving 5 bases unmatched. Germline CDR1 MNHEY, CDR2 SMNVEV (reference sequence). This CDR3 comprises 16 residues. This CDR3 is CASSLGTGVAYNEQFF. CDR3 bases: TGTGCCAGCAGTTTAGGGACAGGCGTGGCCTACAATGAGCAGTTCTTC.

The chain combines TRBV9 with TRBJ2-7; TRBD1 or TRBD2 may be the D gene (5 bases each). Trimming pared 0 bases from V and 3 bases from J, leaving 10 bases between. Germline V gene lookup returns CDR1 SGDLS and CDR2 YYNGEE. The CDR3 spans 14 residues. The chain's CDR3 is CASSVGGESYEQYF. Written as DNA, the CDR3 is TGTGCCAGCAGCGTAGGAGGGGAAAGCTACGAGCAGTACTTC.

A few counts support this clonotype. The rearrangement joins TRBV6-5 to TRBJ1-3; the D is unclear. Trimming left V 2 bases short and J 0 bases short, with 20 bases between. In germline, CDR1 is MNHEY, CDR2 SVGAGI. This CDR3 comprises 19 residues. This chain's CDR3 is CASSYLSYGIQHSGNTIYF. Written as DNA, the CDR3 is TGTGCCAGCAGTTACCTCTCATACGGCATCCAACACTCTGGAAACACCATATATTTT.

This clonotype was recorded a few times. This chain links TRBV6-5 with TRBJ2-5; TRBD1 is a possible D gene (6 bases). In germline, CDR1 is MNHEY, CDR2 SVGAGI. Trimming stripped 0 bases from V and 4 bases from J, with 21 bases between. The CDR3 is made up of 18 amino acids. The CDR3 DNA reads as TGTGCCAGCAGTTACTCAGGGGGTTGGGGTTCGGCGCGAGAGACCCAGTACTTC. Its protein product is CASSYSGGWGSARETQYF.

The chain carries TRBV12-3 or TRBV12-4 and TRBJ1-1, with D uncertain. This CDR3 contains 13 residues. Trimming cost V 6 bases and J 4 bases, with 12 bases left between them. The chain's CDR3 is CASRSRATTEAFF. Written as DNA, the CDR3 is TGTGCCAGCAGATCTCGGGCCACCACTGAAGCTTTCTTT.

This clonotype was recorded only once. An end of the junction differs from the germline gene, which may be a read error. The rearrangement links TRBV28 to TRBJ1-3; D is possibly TRBD1 (6 bases). This CDR3 has 18 residues. Per the germline V gene, CDR1 is MDHEN and CDR2 is SYDVKM. CDR3 sequence (DNA): TGTACCAGCAGTTTGCGTCATCCGTGGACAGCCTCTGGAAACACCATATATTTT. It specifies CTSSLRHPWTASGNTIYF.

With respect to this clonotype: Sequence at one end of the junction differs from germline and may be a read error. V is TRBV11-2 and J is TRBJ1-2; TRBD1 matches at 8 bases. Germline CDR1 SGHAT, CDR2 FQNNGV. The CDR3 is 11 residues long. CDR3 in amino acids: CASSLGGGQEF. CDR3 sequence (DNA): TGTGCCAGCAGCTTAGGAGGGGGACAGGAGTTC.

This clonotype was observed a few times. CDR3 sequence reads: CASGPTTLINQPQHF. Here the CDR3 DNA reads TGTGCCTCGGGACCCACGACGTTGATCAATCAGCCCCAGCATTTT. The V call is TRBV28, the J call TRBJ1-5; D possibly corresponds to TRBD1 (5 bases). Germline V CDR1 and CDR2: MDHEN, SYDVKM. V was cut by 11 bases and J by 3 bases, with 20 bases left in between. The CDR3 covers 15 residues.

This sequence joins TRBV5-8 and TRBJ2-3; D might be TRBD1 or TRBD2, each matching 5 bases. The CDR3 totals 16 residues. Trimming cost V 4 bases and J 15 bases, with 30 bases left between them. From germline, CDR1 is SGHTS and CDR2 YDEGEE. The CDR3 sequence is CASSPGPGNSTDTRYF. CDR3 sequence (DNA): TGTGCCAGCAGCCCGGGACCAGGGAATAGCACAGATACGCGCTATTTT.

This chain joins TRBV5-1 and TRBJ2-3; D perhaps matches TRBD1 (5 bases). From germline, CDR1 is SGHRS and CDR2 YFSETQ. The CDR3 spans 16 residues. The V gene lost 2 bases and the J gene lost 2 bases, with 15 bases spanning the gap. The CDR3 region has the DNA TGCGCCAGCAGCTTAGTAAGGGGTATCTTCACAGATACGCAGTATTTT. Amino acid sequence: CASSLVRGIFTDTQYF.

The chain is built from TRBV6-1 and TRBJ2-1, with TRBD2 as a possible D gene (7 bases). The CDR3 sequence is 13 residues long. The V end was cut by 9 bases, the J end by 7 bases, with 16 bases between. Per the germline V gene, CDR1 is MNHNS and CDR2 is SASEGT. CDR3 bases: TGTGCCAGTCGTGGGGGGGCGCGGAATGAGCAGTTCTTC. Protein product: CASRGGARNEQFF.

This chain connects TRBV2 to TRBJ2-3; no clear D gene. The CDR3 has 14 amino acids. Trimming shortened V by 1 base and J by 1 base, and 6 bases separated the two germline ends. The germline gives CDR1 SNHLY, CDR2 FYNNEI. CDR3 nucleotide sequence: TGTGCCAGCAGTGAAGGTATGGGCACAGATACGCAGTATTTT. Its translation: CASSEGMGTDTQYF.

The chain links TRBV30 to TRBJ1-1, with 7 nucleotides matching TRBD1. V lost 3 bases, J lost 5 bases, and 9 bases stayed unmatched. Germline V gene sequence: CDR1 GTSNPN, CDR2 SVGIG (reference sequence). The CDR3 consists of 14 residues. This CDR3 is CAWRPGTVWTEAFF. The CDR3 DNA is TGTGCCTGGAGACCCGGGACAGTCTGGACTGAAGCTTTCTTT.

This chain joins TRBV28 and TRBJ2-7; tentatively, D is TRBD2 (5 bases). Trimming removed 7 bases from V and 6 bases from J, with 19 bases in between. Germline-derived CDR1 and CDR2 are MDHEN and SYDVKM. This CDR3 region has 14 residues. In nucleotides, the CDR3 is TGTGCCAGCAATAAACAGACTACCTACGTCGAGCAGTACTTC. Protein product: CASNKQTTYVEQYF.

The sample holds a few counts of this clonotype. The chain has TRBV19 and TRBJ1-1, with TRBD1 matching 10 bases. This CDR3 region has 12 residues. Trimming cost V 9 bases and J 4 bases; bases outside gene matches: 2. The germline gives CDR1 LNHDA, CDR2 SQIVND (reference sequence). This CDR3 is CASWTGGTEAFF. The CDR3 DNA reads TGTGCCAGCTGGACAGGGGGCACTGAAGCTTTCTTT. The complete variable domain, with remaining parts taken from reference TRBV19 and TRBJ1-1, reads DGGITQSPKYLFRKEGQNVTLSCEQNLNHDAMYWYRQDPGQGLRLIYYSQIVNDFQKGDIAEGYSVSREKKESFPLTVTSAQKNPTAFYLCASWTGGTEAFFGQGTRLTVV.

The V call is TRBV12-3 or TRBV12-4, the J call TRBJ2-4; D could derive from TRBD1 or TRBD2 (6 bases each). Deletions cut 0 bases from V and 11 bases from J, with 20 bases between. There are 16 residues in the CDR3. CDR3 residues: CASSLARGRGISLQYF. The DNA for the CDR3 is TGTGCCAGCAGTTTAGCGCGGGGTAGGGGGATCAGTCTTCAGTACTTC.